A single sample is the source of the 10 T cell receptor beta chains below, sequenced in a study of identical twins. TCRdb analysed the 5' RACE reads with MiXCR anew, one entry per CDR3 protein. The data show about 690,000 distinct CDR3 sequences, roughly 6% seen once. Material: naive T cells sorted from blood. These receptors came from a man aged 18 to 30 in good health.

This clonotype has only a few counts. This chain uses TRBV6-1 with TRBJ1-1, with 9 bases fitting TRBD1. The CDR3 covers 14 residues. From germline, CDR1 is MNHNS and CDR2 SASEGT. V gave up 7 bases and J gave up 5 bases; unmatched junction bases: 8. CDR3 loop: CASILQGAQTEAFF. The CDR3 coding sequence is TGTGCCAGCATTCTACAGGGGGCACAGACTGAAGCTTTCTTT.

This clonotype was observed a handful of times. This sequence joins TRBV12-3 or TRBV12-4 and TRBJ2-2, with 14 positions matching TRBD2. The CDR3 length is 22 residues. The V and J ends lost 2 bases and 0 bases, in that order; junction bases with no gene match: 14. The CDR3 coding sequence is TGTGCCAGCAGTTTACCTTACGGGACTAGCGGGAGCAGAATGGCGAACACCGGGGAGCTGTTTTTT. Amino acid sequence: CASSLPYGTSGSRMANTGELFF.

This clonotype was seen ten or more times. The V call is TRBV20-1, the J call TRBJ1-1; D is undetermined. This CDR3 is built from 11 residues. Germline V gene sequence: CDR1 DFQATT, CDR2 SNEGSKA (reference sequence). The V gene lost 1 base and the J gene lost 2 bases, with 2 bases spanning the gap. The CDR3 bases are TGCAGTGCTAGAGGCAACACTGAAGCTTTCTTT. It yields the protein CSARGNTEAFF.

This clonotype was detected ten times or more. This sequence joins TRBV11-2 and TRBJ2-1; D may correspond to TRBD1 or TRBD2 (5 bases each). Trimming took 2 bases from V and 4 from J, leaving 12 bases between them. The CDR3 is 15 residues long. CDR1 and CDR2 from the germline V gene are SGHAT and FQNNGV. CDR3 residues: CASSLRGVAYNEQFF. DNA of the CDR3: TGTGCCAGCAGCTTAAGAGGGGTCGCTTACAATGAGCAGTTCTTC.

This clonotype was seen a handful of times. The chain carries TRBV6-2 or TRBV6-3 and TRBJ1-5, with 9 bases fitting TRBD1. V dropped 2 bases and J dropped 4; count of bases not matched to a gene: 6. This CDR3 has 16 residues. Germline V CDR1 and CDR2: MNHEY, SVGEGT. The CDR3 nucleotides read TGTGCCAGCAGTTACCCCCCGGGGACAGGGAATCAGCCCCAGCATTTT. It specifies CASSYPPGTGNQPQHF.

The J gene is TRBJ2-1, the V gene TRBV12-3 or TRBV12-4; 7 nucleotides align to TRBD1. There are 13 residues in the CDR3. V lost 10 bases to trimming and J lost 6 bases; unmatched junction nucleotides: 9. The CDR3 sequence: CATSRGTANEQFF. CDR3 bases: TGTGCCACTTCGAGAGGGACAGCCAATGAGCAGTTCTTC.

This clonotype was found many times. The chain employs TRBV6-1 and TRBJ1-4; the D gene is possibly TRBD1 (5 bases). V was shortened by 7 bases and J by 2 bases, with 14 bases between the two germline ends. Germline loops: CDR1 MNHNS, CDR2 SASEGT. This CDR3 is built from 15 residues. In DNA, the CDR3 is TGTGCCAGCAAAAAATTGGGGACGACTAATGAAAAACTGTTTTTT. Encoded protein: CASKKLGTTNEKLFF.

The sample holds many counts of this clonotype. The rearrangement links TRBV5-1 to TRBJ2-3, with TRBD2 matching 7 bases. Germline V gene data show CDR1 as SGHRS and CDR2 as YFSETQ. V was clipped by 4 bases and J by 2 bases; unmatched bases: 7. The CDR3 contains 15 residues. CDR3: CASSMKRGYTDTQYF. As DNA, the CDR3 is TGCGCCAGCAGCATGAAGCGGGGATACACAGATACGCAGTATTTT.

A single count supports this clonotype. Relative to the germline gene, one junction end is altered; a read error may explain this. This chain uses TRBV7-7 with TRBJ2-3; 9 positions match TRBD2. Germline CDR1 and CDR2: SSHAT and FNYEAQ (reference sequence). This CDR3 is built from 19 residues. CDR3 bases: TGTGCCAGCAGCTTTAAGGGACTAGCCGTTTCTGTTCTAGTGAATACGCAGTCTTTT. Translation gives CASSFKGLAVSVLVNTQSF.

This clonotype was counted at least ten times. The rearrangement uses TRBV6-5 and TRBJ1-4, with D possibly being TRBD1 (5 bases). The germline V gene encodes CDR1 MNHEY and CDR2 SVGAGI. The CDR3 length is 15 residues. The V end lost 2 bases, the J end lost 8 bases, and 15 bases lay between the germline ends. The chain's CDR3 is CASSYRQWGNEKLFF. CDR3 sequence (DNA): TGTGCCAGCAGTTACCGACAGTGGGGAAACGAAAAACTGTTTTTT.